This T cell receptor (beta chain) was recovered during a study of blood T cell repertoires in COVID-19. Study summary: The United States, Italy and Spain provided the acute and convalescent COVID-19 samples. In each case, the material was cDNA or gDNA derived from T cells, B-cell-depleted T cells, or PBMCs.

Some clones are missing from TCRdb's copy, which holds only in-frame ones; the method was immunoSEQ multiplex PCR. Of approximately 140,000 clones listed, around 79% are singletons. Trimming cost V 0 bases and J 3 bases, with 9 bases left between them. The CDR3 covers 14 residues. The V gene's germline CDR1 is SGHTA and CDR2 FQGNSA. The chain employs TRBV7-2 and TRBJ2-7; TRBD2 might be the D (6 bases). This receptor was taken from a man aged 55-75 years with acute or convalescent COVID-19. The source material was peripheral blood. CDR3 amino acids: CASSLAAGFYEQYF. In DNA, the CDR3 is TGTGCCAGCAGCTTAGCGGCGGGATTCTACGAGCAGTACTTC. Looking up the rest from reference TRBV7-2 and TRBJ2-7 gives the full variable domain: GAGVSQSPSNKVTEKGKDVELRCDPISGHTALYWYRQSLGQGLEFLIYFQGNSAPDKSGLPSDRFSAERTGGSVSTLTIQRTQQEDSAVYLCASSLAAGFYEQYFGPGTRLTVT.